This is a list of T cell receptor beta chains from one sample in a study of vaccination and CD4 T cells after COVID-19. No cognate antigen is known for these TCRs. TCRdb used MiXCR to reprocess the PCR reads, holding one entry per CDR3 protein. Of approximately 23,000 distinct CDR3 sequences listed, around two fifths are singletons. The specimen was CD4+ T cells from blood, cultured in vitro, collected about 7 months after SARS-CoV-2 vaccination. These TCRs come from a human donor who had recovered from COVID-19. Both conserved end residues are part of each CDR3. Each record gives: J gene, clone size, V gene, D gene, CDR3 length, CDR3 DNA, CDR3 protein. A D gene is named only where the DNA matches it firmly. A row's size may be missing; if present it is once, few, many or a size class.

>TRBJ2-3|few|TRBV20-1|.|13
TGCAGTGCTCAGCTCCCCCAGGCGGATACGCAGTATTTT
CSAQLPQADTQYF
>TRBJ1-2|.|TRBV5-4|.|18
TGTGCCAGCAGCGAAGTGGACCCCGGCCGCGCCCCCGGCTATGGCTACACCTTC
CASSEVDPGRAPGYGYTF
>TRBJ2-2|.|TRBV7-3|.|15
TGTGCCAGCAGCCCCGTTAGGGAAAACACCGGGGAGCTGTTTTTT
CASSPVRENTGELFF
>TRBJ2-7|few|TRBV7-3|TRBD2|18
TGTGCCAGCAGGTCCGGGACTAGCGGGGGGCCGAGCTCCTACGAGCAGTACTTC
CASRSGTSGGPSSYEQYF
>TRBJ1-2|few|TRBV7-2|.|12
TGTGCCAGCAGCTTAGGGGGTTATGGCTACACCTTC
CASSLGGYGYTF
>TRBJ2-5|few|TRBV6-1|.|17
TGTGCCAGCAGTCCAAGCCCCGGGACGGTCCACTGGGAGACCCAGTACTTC
CASSPSPGTVHWETQYF
>TRBJ1-2|few|TRBV24-1|.|17
TGTGCCACCAGTGCTTATACGGCCGGGGGAGTTGGCTATGGCTACACCTTC
CATSAYTAGGVGYGYTF
>TRBJ2-5|.|TRBV4-2|.|14
TGTGCCAGCAGCCAAGAAGCAGGCCAAGAGACCCAGTACTTC
CASSQEAGQETQYF
>TRBJ2-7|few|TRBV6-1|.|14
TGTGCCAGCAGCCAAACTAGCTATTCCTACGAGCAGTACTTC
CASSQTSYSYEQYF
>TRBJ2-7|.|TRBV6-1|TRBD1|14
TGTGCCAGCAGTCGCTCGGGACAGGGGGCCGAGCAGTACTTC
CASSRSGQGAEQYF
>TRBJ1-1|once|TRBV7-9|.|14
TGTGCCAGCAGCCGGGACGGGGCGAACACTGAAGCTTTCTTT
CASSRDGANTEAFF
>TRBJ2-3|.|TRBV7-2|.|13
TGTGCCAGCAGCTTAGAATACACAGATACGCAGTATTTT
CASSLEYTDTQYF
>TRBJ1-5|few|TRBV10-3|.|14
TGTGCCAGCCGGGGGGACGAACGCAATCAGCCCCAGCATTTT
CASRGDERNQPQHF
>TRBJ2-7|.|TRBV19|.|15
TGTGCCAGTAGCACAAAGGGGTCAGGGTCCTACGAGCAGTACTTC
CASSTKGSGSYEQYF
>TRBJ2-7|.|TRBV9|TRBD2|15
TGTGCCAGCAGCGTGGGAGGGGCTTCGTCCTACGAGCAGTACTTC
CASSVGGASSYEQYF
>TRBJ1-2|few|TRBV6-4|TRBD1|17
TGTGCCAGCAGTGACTCGGGGTCTGACAGGGGCAACTATGGCTACACCTTC
CASSDSGSDRGNYGYTF
>TRBJ2-7|.|TRBV7-3|TRBD2|14
TGTGCCAGCAGCTTAAGGGGAGGGACCGGCGAGCAGTACTTC
CASSLRGGTGEQYF
>TRBJ1-5|.|TRBV27|TRBD1|14
TGTGCCAGCAGTAGATCAGGGGGGACTCAGCCCCAGCATTTT
CASSRSGGTQPQHF
>TRBJ2-3|.|TRBV2|.|13
TGTGCCAGCGGGGGCCCTTTCACAGATACGCAGTATTTT
CASGGPFTDTQYF
>TRBJ2-5|.|TRBV18|TRBD2|15
TGTGCCAGCTCACCACTAGCGGGCCTTCAAGAGACCCAGTACTTC
CASSPLAGLQETQYF
>TRBJ2-3|.|TRBV24-1|TRBD2|18
TGTGCCACCAGTGATTCCCTTAAGGCGGGAGGTTGGACAGATACGCAGTATTTT
CATSDSLKAGGWTDTQYF
>TRBJ2-2|.|TRBV7-3|.|14
TGTGCCAGCAGCTTATTTAGTGGGTACGGGGAGCTGTTTTTT
CASSLFSGYGELFF
>TRBJ2-3|medium-sized|TRBV20-1|.|15
TGCAGTGCGTCTTGGGGGACCATGAGCACAGATACGCAGTATTTT
CSASWGTMSTDTQYF
>TRBJ2-3|few|TRBV20-1|TRBD2|15
TGCAGTGCAAAAACTAGCGGGGGGGCGGCAGATACGCAGTATTTT
CSAKTSGGAADTQYF
>TRBJ2-7|few|TRBV27|.|15
TGTGCCAGCAGTCCGACTCTTACTAGCTCCTACGAGCAGTACTTC
CASSPTLTSSYEQYF
>TRBJ2-7|few|TRBV15|TRBD2|15
TGTGCCACCAGCAGAAGCGGGAGCCCGGGGGACGAGCAGTACTTC
CATSRSGSPGDEQYF
>TRBJ1-1|.|TRBV6-1|.|15
TGTGCCAGCAGCGAATTGAGGTTTATGAACACTGAAGCTTTCTTT
CASSELRFMNTEAFF
>TRBJ2-7|.|TRBV6-1|TRBD2|16
TGTGCCAGCAGTGAAGCGCTTTTGCGGGGGGGCTACGAGCAGTACTTC
CASSEALLRGGYEQYF
>TRBJ1-1|few|TRBV7-2|.|14
TGTGCCAGCAGCTTATTGGGGATGAACACTGAAGCTTTCTTT
CASSLLGMNTEAFF
>TRBJ2-5|.|TRBV24-1|TRBD2|17
TGTGCCACCAGTGATCGTTTAGCGGGGAAGGAGCAAGAGACCCAGTACTTC
CATSDRLAGKEQETQYF
>TRBJ2-3|.|TRBV20-1|.|12
TGCAGTGCCCGGCTAGCACCCGATACGCAGTATTTT
CSARLAPDTQYF
>TRBJ2-3|few|TRBV7-2|.|14
TGTGCCAGCAGCCTCCGACAGTTCACAGATACGCAGTATTTT
CASSLRQFTDTQYF
>TRBJ2-7|few|TRBV19|.|14
TGTGCCAGTAGTCTAGGCAGCCACCCGGTTGAGCAGTACTTC
CASSLGSHPVEQYF
>TRBJ1-3|few|TRBV20-1|.|13
TGCAGTGCTAGAGGAGGGCCTGGAAACACCATATATTTT
CSARGGPGNTIYF
>TRBJ2-7|once|TRBV24-1|TRBD2|16
TGTGCCACCAGTGATCCACGGACTAGCGGGAGTTACGAGCAGTACTTC
CATSDPRTSGSYEQYF
>TRBJ2-3|.|TRBV24-1|.|15
TGTGCCACCAGTGAGCCGGACGGGGGTGTAGATACGCAGTATTTT
CATSEPDGGVDTQYF
>TRBJ2-7|.|TRBV27|.|14
TGTGCCAGCAGTTTAAGAGGGAAGAGAGGCGAGCAGTACTTC
CASSLRGKRGEQYF